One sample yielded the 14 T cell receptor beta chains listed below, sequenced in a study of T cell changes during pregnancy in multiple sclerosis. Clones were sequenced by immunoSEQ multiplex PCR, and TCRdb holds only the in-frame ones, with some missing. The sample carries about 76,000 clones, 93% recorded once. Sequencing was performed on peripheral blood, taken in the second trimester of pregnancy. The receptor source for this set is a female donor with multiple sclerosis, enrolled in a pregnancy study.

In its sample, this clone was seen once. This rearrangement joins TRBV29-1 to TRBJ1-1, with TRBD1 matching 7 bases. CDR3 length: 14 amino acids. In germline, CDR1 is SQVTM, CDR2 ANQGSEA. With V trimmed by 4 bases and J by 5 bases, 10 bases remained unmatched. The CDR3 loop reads CSVATPRTGTEAFF. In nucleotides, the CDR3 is TGCAGCGTTGCCACACCCCGGACAGGAACTGAAGCTTTCTTT.

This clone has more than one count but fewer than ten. Written as DNA, the CDR3 is TGTGCCAGCAGCTTGGGAGGTGGGAGCTACGAGCAGTACTTC. Its translation: CASSLGGGSYEQYF. This rearrangement joins TRBV4-2 to TRBJ2-7, with D perhaps matching TRBD2 (6 bases). The CDR3 loop spans 14 amino acids. V was trimmed by 5 bases and J by 3 bases, leaving 14 bases between them. Germline-derived CDR1 and CDR2 are LGHNA and YNFKEQ.

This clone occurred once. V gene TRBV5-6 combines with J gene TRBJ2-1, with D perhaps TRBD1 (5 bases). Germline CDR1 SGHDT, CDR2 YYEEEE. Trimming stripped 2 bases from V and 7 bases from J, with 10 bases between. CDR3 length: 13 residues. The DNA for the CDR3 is TGTGCCAGCAGCTTAAACAGGAGAAATGAGCAGTTCTTC. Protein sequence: CASSLNRRNEQFF. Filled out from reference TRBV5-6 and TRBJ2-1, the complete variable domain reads DAGVTQSPTHLIKTRGQQVTLRCSPKSGHDTVSWYQQALGQGPQFIFQYYEEEERQRGNFPDRFSGHQFPNYSSELNVNALLLGDSALYLCASSLNRRNEQFFGPGTRLTVL.

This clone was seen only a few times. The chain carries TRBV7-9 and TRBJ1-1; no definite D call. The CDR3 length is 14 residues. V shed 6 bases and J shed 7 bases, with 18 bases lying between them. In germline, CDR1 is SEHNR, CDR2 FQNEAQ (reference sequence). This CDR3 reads CASRADDYPDEAFF. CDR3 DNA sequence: TGTGCCAGCAGGGCCGATGACTACCCCGATGAAGCTTTCTTT.

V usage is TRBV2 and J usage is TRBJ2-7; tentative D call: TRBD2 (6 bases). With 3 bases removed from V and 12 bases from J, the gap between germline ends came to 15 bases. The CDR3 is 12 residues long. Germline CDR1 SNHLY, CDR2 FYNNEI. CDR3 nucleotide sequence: TGTGCCAGCAGTGATAGCCCTGGCGGGGTGTACTTC. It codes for CASSDSPGGVYF. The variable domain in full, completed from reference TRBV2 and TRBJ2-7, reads EPEVTQTPSHQVTQMGQEVILRCVPISNHLYFYWYRQILGQKVEFLVSFYNNEISEKSEIFDDQFSVERPDGSNFTLKIRSTKLEDSAMYFCASSDSPGGVYFGPGTRLTVT.

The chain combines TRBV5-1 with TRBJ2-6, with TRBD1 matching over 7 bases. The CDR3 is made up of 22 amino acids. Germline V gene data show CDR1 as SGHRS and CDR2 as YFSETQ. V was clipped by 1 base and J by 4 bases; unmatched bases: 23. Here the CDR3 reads CASSLRGAYRGRPSRGANVLTF. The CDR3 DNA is TGCGCCAGCAGCTTGCGGGGTGCTTACAGGGGAAGACCCTCGAGGGGGGCCAACGTCCTGACTTTC.

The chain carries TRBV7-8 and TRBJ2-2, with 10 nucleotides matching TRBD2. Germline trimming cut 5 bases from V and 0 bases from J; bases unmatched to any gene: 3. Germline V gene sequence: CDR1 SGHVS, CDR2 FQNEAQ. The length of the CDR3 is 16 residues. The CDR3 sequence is CASSRSGGANTGELFF. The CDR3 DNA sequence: TGTGCCAGCAGCCGAAGCGGGGGGGCGAACACCGGGGAGCTGTTTTTT. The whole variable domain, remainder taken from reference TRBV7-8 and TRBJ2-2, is GAGVSQSPRYKVAKRGQDVALRCDPISGHVSLFWYQQALGQGPEFLTYFQNEAQLDKSGLPSDRFFAERPEGSVSTLKIQRTQQEDSAVYLCASSRSGGANTGELFFGEGSRLTVL.

DNA for the CDR3: TGTGCCAGCAGTCGACAGGGAATGAACACTGAAGCTTTCTTT. It specifies CASSRQGMNTEAFF. The gene calls are TRBV6-5 and TRBJ1-1; TRBD1 matches at 7 bases. The CDR3 runs 14 residues. The V gene end was trimmed by 5 bases and the J gene end by 0 bases; junction bases not matched to a gene: 3. Germline V gene lookup returns CDR1 MNHEY and CDR2 SVGAGI.

The CDR3 DNA follows: TGTGCCAGCAGCGTAATGGAGGGGCCTGACGAGCAGTACTTC. Amino acids: CASSVMEGPDEQYF. The gene calls are TRBV9 and TRBJ2-7, with TRBD2 as a possible D gene (6 bases). V was pared by 1 base and J by 5 bases, with 13 bases between. The CDR3 extends over 14 amino acids. The germline gives CDR1 SGDLS, CDR2 YYNGEE. The variable domain in full, completed from reference TRBV9 and TRBJ2-7, reads DSGVTQTPKHLITATGQRVTLRCSPRSGDLSVYWYQQSLDQGLQFLIQYYNGEERAKGNILERFSAQQFPDLHSELNLSSLELGDSALYFCASSVMEGPDEQYFGPGTRLTVT.

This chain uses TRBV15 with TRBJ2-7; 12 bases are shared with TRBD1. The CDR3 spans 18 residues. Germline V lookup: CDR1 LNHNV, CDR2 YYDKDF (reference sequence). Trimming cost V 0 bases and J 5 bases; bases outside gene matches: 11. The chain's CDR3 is CATSRDFVWDRGRHEQYF. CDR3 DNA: TGTGCCACCAGCAGAGATTTTGTGTGGGACAGGGGGCGCCACGAGCAGTACTTC.

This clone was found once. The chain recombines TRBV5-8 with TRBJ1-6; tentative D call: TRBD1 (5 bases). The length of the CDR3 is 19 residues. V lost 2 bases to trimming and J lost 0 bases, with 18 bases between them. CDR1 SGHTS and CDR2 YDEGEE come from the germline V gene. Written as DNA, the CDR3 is TGTGCCAGCAGCTTACACAGGCCCTTAATTAGCTCCTATAATTCACCCCTCCACTTT. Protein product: CASSLHRPLISSYNSPLHF. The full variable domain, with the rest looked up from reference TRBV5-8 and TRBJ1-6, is EAGVTQSPTHLIKTRGQQATLRCSPISGHTSVYWYQQALGLGLQFLLWYDEGEERNRGNFPPRFSGRQFPNYSSELNVNALELEDSALYLCASSLHRPLISSYNSPLHFGNGTRLTVT.

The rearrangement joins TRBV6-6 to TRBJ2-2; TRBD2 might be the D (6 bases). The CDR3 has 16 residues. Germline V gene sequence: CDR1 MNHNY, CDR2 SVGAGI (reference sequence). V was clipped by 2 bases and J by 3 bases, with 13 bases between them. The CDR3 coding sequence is TGTGCCAGCAGTTACACCGGGACTCTCCACACCGGGGAGCTGTTTTTT. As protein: CASSYTGTLHTGELFF.

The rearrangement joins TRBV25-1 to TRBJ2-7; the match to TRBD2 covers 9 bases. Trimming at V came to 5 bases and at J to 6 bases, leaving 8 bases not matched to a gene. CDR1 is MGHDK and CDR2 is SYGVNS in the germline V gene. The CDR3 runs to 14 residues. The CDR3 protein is CASSSSSGAVEQYF. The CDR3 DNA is TGTGCCAGCAGTAGTTCTAGCGGGGCCGTCGAGCAGTACTTC.

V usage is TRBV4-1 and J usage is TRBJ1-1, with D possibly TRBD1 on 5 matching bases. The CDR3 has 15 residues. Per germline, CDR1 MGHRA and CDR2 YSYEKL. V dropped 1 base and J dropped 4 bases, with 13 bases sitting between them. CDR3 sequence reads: CASSQGALQGTEAFF. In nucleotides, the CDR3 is TGCGCCAGCAGCCAAGGGGCCCTCCAGGGCACTGAAGCTTTCTTT.